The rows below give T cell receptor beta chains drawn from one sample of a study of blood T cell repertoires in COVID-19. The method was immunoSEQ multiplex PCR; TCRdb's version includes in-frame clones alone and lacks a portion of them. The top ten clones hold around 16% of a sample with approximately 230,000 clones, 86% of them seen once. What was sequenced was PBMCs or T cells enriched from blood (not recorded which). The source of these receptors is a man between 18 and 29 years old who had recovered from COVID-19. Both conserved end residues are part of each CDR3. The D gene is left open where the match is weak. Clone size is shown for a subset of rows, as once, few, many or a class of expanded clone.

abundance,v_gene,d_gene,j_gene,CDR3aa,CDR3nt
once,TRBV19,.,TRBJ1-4,CASSPQASMGEKLFF,TGTGCCAGTAGTCCGCAGGCTTCAATGGGTGAAAAACTGTTTTTT
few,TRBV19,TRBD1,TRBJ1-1,CASRARGVGNTEAFF,TGTGCCAGTAGGGCCAGGGGGGTGGGGAACACTGAAGCTTTCTTT
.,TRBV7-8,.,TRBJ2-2,CASSRLRQGITGELFF,TGTGCCAGCAGCCGTTTGCGGCAGGGAATCACCGGGGAGCTGTTTTTT
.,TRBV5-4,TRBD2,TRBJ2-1,CASRSGGPFDEQFF,TGTGCCAGCAGATCGGGAGGGCCCTTTGATGAGCAGTTCTTC
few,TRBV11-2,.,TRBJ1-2,CASSFLAGNYGYTF,TGTGCCAGCAGCTTTTTAGCAGGGAACTATGGCTACACCTTC
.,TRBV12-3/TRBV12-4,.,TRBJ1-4,CASSGQQGKLFF,TGTGCCAGCAGTGGACAACAGGGAAAACTGTTTTTT
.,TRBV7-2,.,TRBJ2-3,CASSFRVVGTDTQYF,TGTGCCAGCAGCTTCAGGGTGGTTGGGACAGATACGCAGTATTTT
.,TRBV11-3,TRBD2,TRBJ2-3,CASSLYVAGGPLDTQYF,TGTGCCAGCAGCTTATATGTAGCGGGAGGCCCATTGGATACGCAGTATTTT
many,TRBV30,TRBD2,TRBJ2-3,CAWSLAVTSTDTQYF,TGTGCCTGGAGTCTAGCGGTGACTAGCACAGATACGCAGTATTTT
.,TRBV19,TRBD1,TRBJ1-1,CASSTMTGMNTEAFF,TGTGCCAGTAGTACCATGACAGGGATGAACACTGAAGCTTTCTTT
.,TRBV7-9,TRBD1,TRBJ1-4,CASSLVRQGPNEKLFF,TGTGCCAGCAGCTTAGTGCGACAGGGGCCTAATGAAAAACTGTTTTTT
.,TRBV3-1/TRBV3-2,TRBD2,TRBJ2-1,CASSQDPSGHHNEQFF,TGTGCCAGCAGCCAAGATCCTAGCGGGCACCACAATGAGCAGTTCTTC
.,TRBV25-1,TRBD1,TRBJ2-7,CASRGTGGPYEQYF,TGTGCCAGCAGGGGTACAGGGGGCCCCTACGAGCAGTACTTC
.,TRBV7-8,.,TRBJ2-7,CASSVRFYEQYF,TGTGCCAGCAGCGTGCGGTTCTACGAGCAGTACTTC
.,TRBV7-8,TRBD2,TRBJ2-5,CASSLRGVLAGGPKETQYF,TGTGCCAGCAGCTTAAGGGGTGTGCTAGCGGGGGGCCCGAAAGAGACCCAGTACTTC
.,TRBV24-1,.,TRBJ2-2,CATSDLVRPTNNTGELFF,TGTGCCACCAGTGATTTGGTCAGGCCGACCAATAACACCGGGGAGCTGTTTTTT
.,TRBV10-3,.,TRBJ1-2,CAISGPGINYGYTF,TGTGCCATCAGTGGCCCAGGAATAAACTATGGCTACACCTTC
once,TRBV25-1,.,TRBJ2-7,CASKGREIPYEQYF,TGTGCCAGCAAGGGCAGGGAAATCCCCTACGAGCAGTACTTC
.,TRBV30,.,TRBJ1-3,CAWTQASGNTIYF,TGTGCCTGGACCCAGGCCTCTGGAAACACCATATATTTT
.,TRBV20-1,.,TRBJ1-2,CSASIQGRLNYGYTF,TGCAGTGCTAGTATTCAGGGCAGGTTAAACTATGGCTACACCTTC
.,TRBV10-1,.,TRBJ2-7,CASSEEITGLDEQYF,TGCGCCAGCAGTGAGGAAATTACAGGGCTGGACGAGCAGTACTTC
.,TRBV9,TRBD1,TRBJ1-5,CASSKDRVGQPQHF,TGTGCCAGCAGCAAAGACAGGGTGGGTCAGCCCCAGCATTTT
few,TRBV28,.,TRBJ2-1,CASSPGLYNEQFF,TGTGCCAGCAGCCCCGGACTCTACAATGAGCAGTTCTTC
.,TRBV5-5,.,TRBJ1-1,CASGEDRQSMNTEAFF,TGTGCCAGCGGGGAAGACAGACAGAGCATGAACACTGAAGCTTTCTTT
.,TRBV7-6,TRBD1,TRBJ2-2,CASSPHRDRDTGELFF,TGTGCCAGCAGCCCGCACCGGGACAGGGATACCGGGGAGCTGTTTTTT
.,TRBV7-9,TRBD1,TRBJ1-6,CASSFSGQSNSPLHF,TGTGCCAGCAGCTTTTCGGGACAGAGCAATTCACCCCTCCACTTT
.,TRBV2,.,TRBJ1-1,CASTPGLGSNTEAFF,TGTGCCAGCACACCCGGACTAGGTTCGAACACTGAAGCTTTCTTT
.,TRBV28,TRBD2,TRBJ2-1,CASSGSGRAPYNEQFF,TGTGCCAGCAGTGGTAGCGGGAGGGCCCCCTACAATGAGCAGTTCTTC
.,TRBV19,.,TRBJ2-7,CASSIARDYEQYF,TGTGCCAGTAGTATTGCCAGGGACTACGAGCAGTACTTC
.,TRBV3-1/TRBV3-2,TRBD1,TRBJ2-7,CASSQASTGQGAYEQYF,TGTGCCAGCAGCCAAGCCTCTACGGGACAGGGGGCCTACGAGCAGTACTTC
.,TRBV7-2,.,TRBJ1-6,CASSLVGAPLHF,TGTGCCAGCAGCTTAGTCGGGGCACCCCTCCACTTT
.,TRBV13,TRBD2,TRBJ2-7,CASSPSSGRAYEQYF,TGTGCCAGCAGTCCGTCGAGCGGGAGGGCCTACGAGCAGTACTTC
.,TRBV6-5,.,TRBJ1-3,CASSYTLGSSGNTIYF,TGTGCCAGCAGTTATACCCTAGGCAGCTCTGGAAACACCATATATTTT
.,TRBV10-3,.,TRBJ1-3,CAISGTTGLSSGNTIYF,TGTGCCATCAGTGGCACCACAGGGCTGAGCTCTGGAAACACCATATATTTT
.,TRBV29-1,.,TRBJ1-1,CSVVSSTEAFF,TGCAGCGTTGTGTCCTCGACTGAAGCTTTCTTT
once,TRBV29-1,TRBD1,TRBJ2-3,CSVETGVLDTQYF,TGCAGCGTTGAAACAGGGGTTTTGGATACGCAGTATTTT
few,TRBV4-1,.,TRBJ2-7,CASSYDGQLNEQYF,TGCGCCAGCAGCTATGACGGACAGTTAAACGAGCAGTACTTC
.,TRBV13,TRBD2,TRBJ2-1,CASSQGPSGIYNEQFF,TGTGCCAGCAGCCAAGGTCCTAGCGGGATCTACAATGAGCAGTTCTTC
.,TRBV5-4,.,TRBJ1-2,CASSIDTNYGYTF,TGTGCCAGCAGCATCGACACCAACTATGGCTACACCTTC